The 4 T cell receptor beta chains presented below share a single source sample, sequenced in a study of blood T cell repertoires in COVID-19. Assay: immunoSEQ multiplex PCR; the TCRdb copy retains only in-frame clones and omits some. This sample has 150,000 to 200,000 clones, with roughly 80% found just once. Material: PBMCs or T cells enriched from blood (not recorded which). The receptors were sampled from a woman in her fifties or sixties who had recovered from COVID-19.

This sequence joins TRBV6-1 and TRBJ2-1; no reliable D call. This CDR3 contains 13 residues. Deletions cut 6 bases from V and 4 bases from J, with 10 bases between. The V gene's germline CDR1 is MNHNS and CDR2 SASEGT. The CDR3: CASRINAYNEQFF. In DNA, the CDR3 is TGTGCCAGCAGGATAAATGCGTACAATGAGCAGTTCTTC.

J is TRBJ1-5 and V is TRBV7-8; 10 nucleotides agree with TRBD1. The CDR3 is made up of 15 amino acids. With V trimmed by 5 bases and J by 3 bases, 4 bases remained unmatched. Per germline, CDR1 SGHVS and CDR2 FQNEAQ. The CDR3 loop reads CASSPGTGVNQPQHF. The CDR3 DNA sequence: TGTGCCAGCAGCCCCGGGACAGGGGTCAATCAGCCCCAGCATTTT.

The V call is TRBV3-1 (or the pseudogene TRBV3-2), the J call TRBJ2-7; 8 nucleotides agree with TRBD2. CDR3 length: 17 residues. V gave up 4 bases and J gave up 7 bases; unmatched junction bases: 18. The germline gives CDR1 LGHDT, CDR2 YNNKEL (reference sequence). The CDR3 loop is CASSPRPRLAPGVEQYF. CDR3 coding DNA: TGTGCCAGCAGCCCGCGACCTAGACTAGCGCCAGGCGTGGAGCAGTACTTC.

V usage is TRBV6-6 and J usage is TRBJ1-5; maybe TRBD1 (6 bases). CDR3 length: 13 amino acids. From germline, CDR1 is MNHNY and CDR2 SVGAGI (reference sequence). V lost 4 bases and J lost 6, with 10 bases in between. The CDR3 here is CASSSQGFQPQHF. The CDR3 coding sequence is TGTGCCAGCAGTTCACAGGGTTTTCAGCCCCAGCATTTT.